A single sample is the source of the 17 T cell receptor beta chains below, sequenced in a study of T cell repertoires in cytomegalovirus infection. TCRdb called the reads again in MiXCR, with one record for every CDR3 protein. The repertoire has 250,000 to 300,000 distinct CDR3 sequences, 17% of them found once; the top ten carry roughly 45%. The sample was CD8+ T cells from PBMCs. The receptors derive from a human donor in good health (CMV status not recorded). Some clones in this sample may be carry-over from other donors' samples.

Comments on this clonotype: A much larger clone lies one base from this, so it may be a read error. This sequence joins TRBV7-6 and TRBJ2-7; 9 bases are a match to TRBD1. J was trimmed by 3 bases and V by 5 bases; bases with no gene match: 11. Germline V gene lookup returns CDR1 SGHVS and CDR2 FNYEAQ. This CDR3 is 16 amino acids long. CDR3 residues: CASSQGGTGSFYEQYF. The CDR3 DNA reads TGTGCCAGCAGCCAAGGGGGGACAGGGAGTTTCTACGAGCAGTACTTC.

The chain employs TRBV6-6 and TRBJ1-3; D uncertain. CDR1 is MNHNY and CDR2 is SVGAGI in the germline V gene (reference sequence). This CDR3 has 15 amino acids. Trimming took 3 bases from V and 4 from J, leaving 13 bases between them. The CDR3 sequence is CASSYVWGMGNTIYF. Here the CDR3 DNA reads TGTGCCAGCAGTTATGTGTGGGGTATGGGAAACACCATATATTTT.

At least ten counts were recorded for this clonotype. V is TRBV28 and J is TRBJ2-7, with 7 bases identical to TRBD1. V lost 2 bases and J lost 6; bases outside the gene matches: 7. Germline V lookup: CDR1 MDHEN, CDR2 SYDVKM. This CDR3 region has 14 residues. The CDR3 loop is CASSLGGQWGEQYF. CDR3 sequence (DNA): TGTGCCAGCAGTTTAGGGGGACAGTGGGGCGAGCAGTACTTC.

This clonotype was picked up a small number of times. The rearrangement joins TRBV7-8 to TRBJ1-2; 8 bases match TRBD1. This CDR3 has 16 residues. V lost 4 bases, J lost 6 bases, and 13 bases stayed unmatched. From germline, CDR1 is SGHVS and CDR2 FQNEAQ. Here the CDR3 DNA reads TGTGCCAGCAGCTCGCAACCGGACAGGGTGGTTGATGGCTACACCTTC. Protein sequence: CASSSQPDRVVDGYTF.

This clonotype was found many times. V and J are TRBV12-3 or TRBV12-4 and TRBJ1-5; 7 bases are a match to TRBD1. The CDR3 has 15 amino acids. Trimming cost V 6 bases and J 0 bases; bases outside gene matches: 5. The CDR3 spells CASSGTAYSNQPQHF. DNA for the CDR3: TGTGCCAGCAGCGGGACAGCGTATAGCAATCAGCCCCAGCATTTT.

The table lists this clonotype with many counts. The CDR3 coding sequence is TGTGCTAGTGGTTTGGGCGGGGGGGCGTACAATGAGCAGTTCTTC. Its translation is CASGLGGGAYNEQFF. This chain uses TRBV12-5 with TRBJ2-1; 9 bases are shared with TRBD2. The germline CDR1 and CDR2 sequences are LGHNT and FRNRAP. J lost 4 bases, V lost 1 base, and 2 bases had no gene match. The CDR3 covers 15 residues.

A few counts support this clonotype. The rearrangement links TRBV2 to TRBJ2-3; D may correspond to TRBD1 or TRBD2 (5 bases each). CDR1 is SNHLY and CDR2 is FYNNEI in the germline V gene. V dropped 11 bases and J dropped 1 base, with 13 bases sitting between them. The CDR3 extends over 13 amino acids. The CDR3 sequence: CASTGAGTDTQYF. As DNA, the CDR3 is TGTGCCTCCACCGGGGCGGGCACAGATACGCAGTATTTT.

The table lists this clonotype with many counts. The CDR3 is CASSRLSESKWDEQFF. CDR3 coding DNA: TGTGCCAGCAGCCGACTGAGCGAGTCGAAATGGGATGAGCAGTTCTTC. The J gene is TRBJ2-1, the V gene TRBV7-9, with D unresolved. Trimming removed 5 bases from V and 8 bases from J, with 22 bases in between. Germline V lookup: CDR1 SEHNR, CDR2 FQNEAQ (reference sequence). The CDR3 is made up of 16 amino acids.

This clonotype was picked up a small number of times. This chain uses TRBV28 with TRBJ2-1; 14 bases agree with TRBD2. With 5 bases clipped from V and 9 bases from J, the junction kept 9 bases outside the gene matches. This CDR3 region has 16 residues. CDR1 and CDR2 (germline): MDHEN, SYDVKM. In DNA, the CDR3 is TGTGCCAGCAGTCGAGAGACTAGCGGGGGGGCATCTGAGCAGTTCTTC. Amino acid sequence: CASSRETSGGASEQFF.

This clonotype was counted many times. The rearrangement joins TRBV27 to TRBJ1-6; tentative D call: TRBD1 (6 bases). Germline loops: CDR1 MNHEY, CDR2 SMNVEV (reference sequence). The germline V and J ends were trimmed by 6 bases and 0 bases, with 12 bases remaining between them. This CDR3 is built from 16 residues. The CDR3 protein is CASSEDSLSYNSPLHF. CDR3 nucleotides: TGTGCCAGCAGCGAGGACAGCCTCTCCTATAATTCACCCCTCCACTTT.

This chain joins TRBV9 and TRBJ2-7; TRBD2 is a possible D gene (5 bases). Germline CDR1 is SGDLS and CDR2 is YYNGEE. The CDR3 spans 15 residues. Between the trimmed V and J ends, which lost 0 bases and 3 bases, there was a span of 13 bases. The CDR3 nucleotides read TGTGCCAGCAGCGTAGGAGAGGGCCCTCTCTACGAGCAGTACTTC. Translation gives CASSVGEGPLYEQYF.

This clonotype was seen a few times. The rearrangement links TRBV7-6 to TRBJ2-7, with 11 bases lining up with TRBD2. Germline lookup yields CDR1 SGHVS and CDR2 FNYEAQ. With 7 bases clipped from V and 4 bases from J, the junction kept 12 bases outside the gene matches. The CDR3 extends over 16 amino acids. The CDR3 loop reads CASTSTRGLAEYEQYF. The CDR3 DNA is TGTGCCAGCACATCTACCAGGGGACTAGCGGAGTACGAGCAGTACTTC.

The chain recombines TRBV12-5 with TRBJ2-7; D uncertain. Germline CDR1 is LGHNT and CDR2 is FRNRAP. V was shortened by 4 bases and J by 2 bases, with 6 bases between the two germline ends. There are 12 residues in the CDR3. The CDR3, as DNA: TGTGCTAGTGGTTCTACAGCCTACGAGCAGTACTTC. Translating it yields CASGSTAYEQYF.

This clonotype was observed at least ten times. The J gene is TRBJ2-2, the V gene TRBV7-6; 7 bases align to TRBD1. Trimming at V came to 2 bases and at J to 0 bases, leaving 6 bases not matched to a gene. Germline V gene sequence: CDR1 SGHVS, CDR2 FNYEAQ. The CDR3 sequence is 17 residues long. The CDR3 coding sequence is TGTGCCAGCAGCTTACCGAACAGGGGCGCGAACACCGGGGAGCTGTTTTTT. It codes for CASSLPNRGANTGELFF.

This clonotype showed up many times. The chain has TRBV28 and TRBJ2-1, with 10 nucleotides matching TRBD1. The CDR3 has 16 residues. Germline V lookup: CDR1 MDHEN, CDR2 SYDVKM. With 6 bases clipped from V and 7 bases from J, the junction kept 12 bases outside the gene matches. CDR3 sequence reads: CASREIGTGVRNEQFF. The CDR3 DNA is TGTGCCAGCAGAGAAATCGGGACAGGGGTGAGAAATGAGCAGTTCTTC.

This chain connects TRBV24-1 to TRBJ2-7; 10 bases fit TRBD1. Germline loops: CDR1 KGHDR, CDR2 SFDVKD. V lost 6 bases and J lost 2; bases outside the gene matches: 6. This CDR3 contains 15 residues. The CDR3, as DNA: TGTGCCACCAGTTCCCGGGACAGGGGAACCTACGAGCAGTACTTC. It specifies CATSSRDRGTYEQYF.

CDR3 sequence: CASQAPGRGPNTEAFF. CDR3 bases: TGTGCCAGCCAGGCTCCTGGTCGGGGTCCTAACACTGAAGCTTTCTTT. V is TRBV28 and J is TRBJ1-1; D is ambiguous. V lost 8 bases, J lost 2 bases, and 21 bases lay in between. The CDR3 has 16 residues. Germline CDR1 MDHEN, CDR2 SYDVKM.